Given below is one T cell receptor beta chain in context. This clone was seen a single time. The antigen it recognizes is unknown. It has no much larger one-base neighbor in the sample; base qualities were not kept. The cysteine opens and the phenylalanine closes a CDR3 of 13 amino acids. The retained sequence is limited to the CDR3, 39 bases, with the frame set at the first base. V loses 8 bases of germline sequence and J loses 7 bases, and the interval between the two ends is 17 bases. Interpreted using the paper, the time point label stands for: blood from clinic visit 5 months post-surgery; TSC patient then seizure free. The surgery cases with the highest brain T cell transcript signatures were chosen for TCR beta chain sequencing of brain tissue, and also of blood when blood was available. Before surgery, patients had received at least one anti-epileptic drug. TCR-sequenced patients were children with drug-resistant epilepsy due to tuberous sclerosis complex, focal cortical dysplasia, Rasmussen encephalitis or hemimegalencephaly. Bulk genomic DNA was isolated from unsorted brain tissue and whole blood using the Monarch genomic DNA purification kit.

The data belong to a study of brain T cells in children with intractable seizures (dated by TCRdb to the early 2020s). Looking at the study overall: Resected brain tissue from about 50 pediatric epilepsy surgery cases was initially screened for immune gene transcripts with a NanoString immunology panel. Of the roughly twelve selected surgery cases, pre-surgery blood was also sequenced for eight, so four had brain tissue only.

Overall study results and their limits: Because sequencing depth differed between pre- and post-surgery blood, the absence of clones from the pre-surgery sample may reflect undersampling. The patients' HCMV serostatus was not known, and viral specificity was inferred solely from CDR3 sequence similarity.

The immunoSEQ assay was applied to genomic DNA to generate the TCR beta chain sequences. On the study's bioinformatics: CDR3 sequences not starting with the conserved framework cysteine at position 104 were manually removed. To get clonality, the normalized Shannon's Diversity Index was subtracted from one, giving values from 0 (maximal diversity) to 1 (oligoclonal). Chi-squared comparison-of-proportions tests assessed whether the same CDR3 differed in frequency between samples, such as brain versus blood. Public clonotypes were identified through searches of immuneACCESS, and similarity to known antiviral clonotypes was evaluated with the VDJdb browser. TCRdb retrieved this table from immuneACCESS and kept in-frame rearrangements only. Not all clones are present; in checked studies, unresolved V genes account for under half, and no reason is known for the remainder. V and J calls and clone size are copied from that table; D and trimming were computed from the DNA. For this sample there are about 350,000 clones; over 90% appear just once. 5.7% of the sample is taken by the ten largest.

The source material was peripheral blood, sampled 4 to 6 months after surgery. The clonotype was recovered from a boy younger than two with tuberous sclerosis and intractable seizures. The sequence joins TRBV12-3 or TRBV12-4 to TRBJ1-2, with the identity of the D gene unclear. At the DNA level, the sequence is TGTGCCAGCCGGCTGCGGGCTCGGAGTGGCTACACCTTC. This encodes CASRLRARSGYTF.